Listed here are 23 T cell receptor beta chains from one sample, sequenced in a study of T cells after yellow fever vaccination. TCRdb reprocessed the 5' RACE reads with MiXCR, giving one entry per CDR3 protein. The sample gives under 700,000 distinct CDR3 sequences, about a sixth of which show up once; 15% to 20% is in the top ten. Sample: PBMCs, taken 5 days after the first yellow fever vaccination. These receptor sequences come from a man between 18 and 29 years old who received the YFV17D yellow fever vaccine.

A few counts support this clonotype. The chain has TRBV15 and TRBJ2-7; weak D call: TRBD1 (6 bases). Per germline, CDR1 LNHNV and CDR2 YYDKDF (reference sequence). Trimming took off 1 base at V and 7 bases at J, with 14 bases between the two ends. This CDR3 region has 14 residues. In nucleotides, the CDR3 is TGTGCCACCAGCAGAGGCGCCCCAGGGGAGGAGCAGTACGTC. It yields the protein CATSRGAPGEEQYV.

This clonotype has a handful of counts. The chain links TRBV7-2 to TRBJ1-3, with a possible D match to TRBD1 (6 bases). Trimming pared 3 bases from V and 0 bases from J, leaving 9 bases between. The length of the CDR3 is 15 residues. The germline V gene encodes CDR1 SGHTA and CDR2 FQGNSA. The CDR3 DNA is TGTGCCAGCAGCTTGGACAGACGCTCTGGAAACACCATATATTTT. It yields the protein CASSLDRRSGNTIYF.

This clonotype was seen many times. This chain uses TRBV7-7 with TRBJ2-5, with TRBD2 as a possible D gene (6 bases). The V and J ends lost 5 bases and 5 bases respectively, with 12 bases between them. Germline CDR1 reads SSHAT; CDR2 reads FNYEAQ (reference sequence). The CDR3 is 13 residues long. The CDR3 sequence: CASSAMEGETQYF. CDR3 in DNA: TGTGCCAGCAGCGCTATGGAGGGGGAGACCCAGTACTTC.

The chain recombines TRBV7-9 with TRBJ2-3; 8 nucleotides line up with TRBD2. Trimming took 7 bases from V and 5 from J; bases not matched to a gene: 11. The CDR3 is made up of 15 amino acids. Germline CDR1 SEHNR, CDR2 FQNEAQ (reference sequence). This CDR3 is CASTHRTLAGDTQYF. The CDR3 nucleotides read TGTGCCAGCACCCACAGAACCCTAGCGGGAGATACGCAGTATTTT.

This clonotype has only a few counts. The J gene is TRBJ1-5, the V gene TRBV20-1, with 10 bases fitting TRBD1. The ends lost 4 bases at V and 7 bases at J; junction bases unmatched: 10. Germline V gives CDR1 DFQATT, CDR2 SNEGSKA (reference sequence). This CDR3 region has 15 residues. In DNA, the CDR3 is TGCAGTGCTATCCGCCGGGACAGGGGTGACCAGCCCCAGCATTTT. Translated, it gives CSAIRRDRGDQPQHF.

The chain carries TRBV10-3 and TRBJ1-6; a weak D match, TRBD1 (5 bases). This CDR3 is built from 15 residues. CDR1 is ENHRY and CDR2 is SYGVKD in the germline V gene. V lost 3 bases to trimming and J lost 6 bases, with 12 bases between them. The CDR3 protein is CAISDRLGGNSPLHF. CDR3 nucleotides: TGTGCCATCAGTGACCGTCTGGGGGGTAATTCACCCCTCCACTTT.

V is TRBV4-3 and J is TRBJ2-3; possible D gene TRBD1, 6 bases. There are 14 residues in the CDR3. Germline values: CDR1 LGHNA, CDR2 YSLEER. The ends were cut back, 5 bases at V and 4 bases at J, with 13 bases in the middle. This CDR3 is CASSVTGRADTQYF. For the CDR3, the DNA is TGCGCCAGCAGCGTAACAGGGAGAGCAGATACGCAGTATTTT.

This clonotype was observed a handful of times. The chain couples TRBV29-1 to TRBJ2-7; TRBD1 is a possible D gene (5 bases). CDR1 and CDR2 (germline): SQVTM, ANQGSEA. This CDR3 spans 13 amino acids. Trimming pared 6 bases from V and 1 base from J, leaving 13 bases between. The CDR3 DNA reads TGCAGCGTGAGTGCAGGGAATTCCTACGAGCAGTACGTC. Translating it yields CSVSAGNSYEQYV.

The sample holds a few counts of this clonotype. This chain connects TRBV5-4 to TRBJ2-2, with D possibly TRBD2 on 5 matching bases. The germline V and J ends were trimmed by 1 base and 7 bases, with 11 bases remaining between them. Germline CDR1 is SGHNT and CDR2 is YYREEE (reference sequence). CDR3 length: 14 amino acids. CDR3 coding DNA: TGTGCCAGCAGCTTGTACTTGGGGAGCGGGGAGCTGTTTTTT. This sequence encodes CASSLYLGSGELFF.

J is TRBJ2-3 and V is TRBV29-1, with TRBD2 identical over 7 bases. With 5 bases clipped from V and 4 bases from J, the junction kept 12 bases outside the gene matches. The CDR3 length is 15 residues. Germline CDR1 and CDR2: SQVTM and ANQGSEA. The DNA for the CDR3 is TGCAGCGTTTCTCTGACTAGGGGAGGGGCAGATACGCAGTATTTT. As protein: CSVSLTRGGADTQYF.

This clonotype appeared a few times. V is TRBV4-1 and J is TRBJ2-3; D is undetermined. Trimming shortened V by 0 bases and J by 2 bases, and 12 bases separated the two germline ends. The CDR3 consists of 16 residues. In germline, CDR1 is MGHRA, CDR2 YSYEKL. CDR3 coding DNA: TGCGCCAGCAGCCAAGATTCCTCACCAGCCACAGATACGCAGTATTTT. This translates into CASSQDSSPATDTQYF.

This CDR3 reads CASKGDRGVDTQYF. The CDR3 DNA reads as TGTGCCAGCAAGGGGGACCGGGGGGTGGATACGCAGTATTTT. The rearrangement joins TRBV9 to TRBJ2-3; possibly TRBD2 for D (7 bases). The CDR3 has 14 amino acids. Trimming took 6 bases from V and 6 from J, leaving 17 bases between them. Per the germline V gene, CDR1 is SGDLS and CDR2 is YYNGEE.

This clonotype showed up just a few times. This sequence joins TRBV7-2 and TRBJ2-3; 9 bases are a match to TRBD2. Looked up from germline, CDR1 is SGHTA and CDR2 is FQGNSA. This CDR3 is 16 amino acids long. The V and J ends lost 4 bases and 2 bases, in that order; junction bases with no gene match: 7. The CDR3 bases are TGTGCCAGCAGCTACAGCAGGACTAGCGCCACAGATACGCAGTATTTT. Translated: CASSYSRTSATDTQYF.

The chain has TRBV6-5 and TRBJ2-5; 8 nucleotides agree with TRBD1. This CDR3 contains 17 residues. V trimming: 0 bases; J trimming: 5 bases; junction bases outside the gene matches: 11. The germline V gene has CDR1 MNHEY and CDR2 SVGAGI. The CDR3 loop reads CASSYSTLNTGGETQYF. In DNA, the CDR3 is TGTGCCAGCAGTTACTCGACCCTAAATACAGGGGGGGAGACCCAGTACTTC.

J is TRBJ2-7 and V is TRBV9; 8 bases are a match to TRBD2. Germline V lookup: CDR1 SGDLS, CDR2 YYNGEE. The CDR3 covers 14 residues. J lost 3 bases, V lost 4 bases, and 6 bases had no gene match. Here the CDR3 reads CASSYGLAGYEQYF. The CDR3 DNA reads TGTGCCAGCAGCTACGGACTAGCTGGCTACGAGCAGTACTTC.

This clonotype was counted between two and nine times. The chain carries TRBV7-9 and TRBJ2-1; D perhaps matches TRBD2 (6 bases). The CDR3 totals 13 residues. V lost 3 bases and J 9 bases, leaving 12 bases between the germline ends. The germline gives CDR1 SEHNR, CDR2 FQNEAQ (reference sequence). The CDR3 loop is CASSFGGLGEQFF. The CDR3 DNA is TGTGCCAGCAGCTTCGGAGGGCTTGGTGAGCAGTTCTTC.

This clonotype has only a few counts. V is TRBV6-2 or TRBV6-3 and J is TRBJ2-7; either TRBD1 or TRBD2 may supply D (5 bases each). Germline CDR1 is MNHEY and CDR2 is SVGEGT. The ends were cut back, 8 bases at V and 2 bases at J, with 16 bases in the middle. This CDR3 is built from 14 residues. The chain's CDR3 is CASHRGRGTYEQYV. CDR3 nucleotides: TGTGCCAGCCACCGGGGCCGGGGCACCTACGAGCAGTACGTC.

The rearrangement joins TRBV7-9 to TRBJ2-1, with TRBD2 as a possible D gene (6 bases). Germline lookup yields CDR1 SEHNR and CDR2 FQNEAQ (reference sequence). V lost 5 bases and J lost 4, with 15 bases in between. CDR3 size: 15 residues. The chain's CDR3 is CASSHGEVQYNEQFF. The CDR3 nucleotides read TGTGCCAGCAGCCATGGGGAGGTACAATACAATGAGCAGTTCTTC.

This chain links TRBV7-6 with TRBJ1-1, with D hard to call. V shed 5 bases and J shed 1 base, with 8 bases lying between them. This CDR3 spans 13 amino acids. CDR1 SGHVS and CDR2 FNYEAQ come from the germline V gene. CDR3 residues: CASSRDENTEAFF. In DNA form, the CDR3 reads TGTGCCAGCAGCCGCGACGAGAACACTGAAGCTTTCTTT.

DNA of the CDR3: TGCGCCAGCAGTCAATCGGCCTGGGCACTAGCGGGGTGGACAGATACGCAGTATTTT. Translating it yields CASSQSAWALAGWTDTQYF. The chain links TRBV23-1 to TRBJ2-3; 10 bases map to TRBD2. TRBV23-1 is an ORF, with its function uncertain. V dropped 0 bases and J dropped 3; count of bases not matched to a gene: 12. CDR3 length equals 19 residues.

Here the CDR3 DNA reads TGTGCCAGCAGCTTACTAGCGGGGGTAGGCAATGAGCAGTTCTTC. Translated: CASSLLAGVGNEQFF. The chain links TRBV7-2 to TRBJ2-1, with TRBD2 identical over 10 bases. Looked up from germline, CDR1 is SGHTA and CDR2 is FQGNSA. V lost 2 bases, J lost 6 bases, and 4 bases stayed unmatched. CDR3 length: 15 amino acids.

In DNA, the CDR3 is TGCGCCAGCAGAATGGGAGGGACCTCCTCCGAAGCTTTCTTT. Translating gives CASRMGGTSSEAFF. V and J are TRBV5-1 and TRBJ1-1, with D perhaps TRBD1 (5 bases). The CDR3 has 14 amino acids. Germline CDR1 reads SGHRS; CDR2 reads YFSETQ. The V end lost 5 bases, the J end lost 8 bases, and 19 bases lay between the germline ends.

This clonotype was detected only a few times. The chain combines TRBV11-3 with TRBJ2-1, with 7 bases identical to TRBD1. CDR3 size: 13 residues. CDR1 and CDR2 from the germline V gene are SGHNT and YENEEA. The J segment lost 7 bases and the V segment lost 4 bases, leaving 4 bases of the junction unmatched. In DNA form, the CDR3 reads TGTGCCAGCAGCTCGGGACAGCCGAATGAGCAGTTCTTC. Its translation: CASSSGQPNEQFF.